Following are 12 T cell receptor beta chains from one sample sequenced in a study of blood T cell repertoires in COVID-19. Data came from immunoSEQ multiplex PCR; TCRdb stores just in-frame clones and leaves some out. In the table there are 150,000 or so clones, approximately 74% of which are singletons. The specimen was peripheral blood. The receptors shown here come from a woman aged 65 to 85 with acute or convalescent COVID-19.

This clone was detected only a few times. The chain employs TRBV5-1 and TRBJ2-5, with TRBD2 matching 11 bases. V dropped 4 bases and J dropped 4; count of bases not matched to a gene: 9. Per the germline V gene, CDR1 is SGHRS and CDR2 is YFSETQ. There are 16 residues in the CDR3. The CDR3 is CASSQPVAGGGETQYF. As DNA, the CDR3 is TGCGCCAGCAGCCAACCCGTAGCGGGAGGGGGAGAGACCCAGTACTTC.

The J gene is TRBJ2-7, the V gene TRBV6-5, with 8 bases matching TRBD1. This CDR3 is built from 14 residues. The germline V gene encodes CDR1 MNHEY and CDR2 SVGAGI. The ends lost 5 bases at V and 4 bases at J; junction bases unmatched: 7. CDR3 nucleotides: TGTGCCAGCAGTCCCCTGGACAGGGCTTACGAGCAGTACTTC. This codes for CASSPLDRAYEQYF.

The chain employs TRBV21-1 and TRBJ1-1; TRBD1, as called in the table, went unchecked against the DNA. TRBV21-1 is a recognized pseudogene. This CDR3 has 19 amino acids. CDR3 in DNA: TGTGCCAGCAGCAAAGTGTCTTCGACAGGGCTTCCCCTAAACGGCGAAGCTTTCTTT. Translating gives CASSKVSSTGLPLNGEAFF.

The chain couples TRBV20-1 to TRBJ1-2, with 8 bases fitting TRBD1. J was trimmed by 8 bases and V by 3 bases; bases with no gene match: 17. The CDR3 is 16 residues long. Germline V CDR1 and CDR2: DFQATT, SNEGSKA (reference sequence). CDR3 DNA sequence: TGCAGTGCTAGTATTTCATCCCCGACAGGGGCGGGAGGCTACACCTTC. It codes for CSASISSPTGAGGYTF.

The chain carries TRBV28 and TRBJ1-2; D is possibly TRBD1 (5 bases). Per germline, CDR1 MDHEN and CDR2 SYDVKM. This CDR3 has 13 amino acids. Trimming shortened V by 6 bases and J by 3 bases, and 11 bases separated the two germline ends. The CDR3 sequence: CASRGRGYYGYTF. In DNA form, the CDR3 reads TGTGCCAGCAGGGGCCGGGGGTACTATGGCTACACCTTC.

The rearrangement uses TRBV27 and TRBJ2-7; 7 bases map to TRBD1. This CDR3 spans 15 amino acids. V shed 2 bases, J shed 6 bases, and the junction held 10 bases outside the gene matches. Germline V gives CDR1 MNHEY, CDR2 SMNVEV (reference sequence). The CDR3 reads CASSLVKTGFGEQYF. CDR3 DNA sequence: TGTGCCAGCAGTTTAGTTAAGACAGGGTTCGGCGAGCAGTACTTC.

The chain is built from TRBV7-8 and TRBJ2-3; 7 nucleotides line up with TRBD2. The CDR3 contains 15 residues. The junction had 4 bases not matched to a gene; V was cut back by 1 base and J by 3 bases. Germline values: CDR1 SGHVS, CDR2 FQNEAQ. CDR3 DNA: TGTGCCAGCAGCTTAGTGGCGGGAGTAACAGATACGCAGTATTTT. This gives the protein CASSLVAGVTDTQYF.

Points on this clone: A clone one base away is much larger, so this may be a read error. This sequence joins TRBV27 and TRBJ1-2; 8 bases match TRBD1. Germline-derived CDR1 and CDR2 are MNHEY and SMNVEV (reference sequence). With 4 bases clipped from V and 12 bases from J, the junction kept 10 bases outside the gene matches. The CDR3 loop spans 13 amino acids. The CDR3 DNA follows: TGTGCCAGCAGTTCGCAGGGGGCGGACGGCCACACCTTC. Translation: CASSSQGADGHTF.

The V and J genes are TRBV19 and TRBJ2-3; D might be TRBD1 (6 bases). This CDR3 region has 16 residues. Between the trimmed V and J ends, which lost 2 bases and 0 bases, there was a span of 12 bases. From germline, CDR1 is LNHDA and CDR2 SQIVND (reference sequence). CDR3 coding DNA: TGTGCCAGTAGTATACAGGGGAACCCTAGCACAGATACGCAGTATTTT. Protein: CASSIQGNPSTDTQYF.

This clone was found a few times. The CDR3: CASSPTGQGYEQYF. CDR3 DNA sequence: TGTGCCAGCAGCCCAACGGGACAGGGCTACGAGCAGTACTTC. The chain recombines TRBV7-9 with TRBJ2-7; 9 nucleotides align to TRBD1. J was trimmed by 3 bases and V by 5 bases; bases with no gene match: 5. The CDR3 sequence is 14 residues long. The germline V gene has CDR1 SEHNR and CDR2 FQNEAQ (reference sequence).

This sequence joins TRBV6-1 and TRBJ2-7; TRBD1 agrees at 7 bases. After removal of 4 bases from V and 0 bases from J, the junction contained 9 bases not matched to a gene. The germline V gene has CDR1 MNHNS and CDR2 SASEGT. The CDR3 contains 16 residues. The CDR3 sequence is CASSGLVGQPSYEQYF. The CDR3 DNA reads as TGTGCCAGCAGTGGCCTAGTGGGACAGCCCTCCTACGAGCAGTACTTC.

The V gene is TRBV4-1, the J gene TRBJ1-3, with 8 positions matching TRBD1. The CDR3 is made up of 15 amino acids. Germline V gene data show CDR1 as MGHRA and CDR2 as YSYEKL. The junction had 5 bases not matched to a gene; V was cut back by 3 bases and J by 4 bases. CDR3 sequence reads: CASSHLGQGGNTIYF. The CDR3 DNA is TGCGCCAGCAGCCACCTCGGACAGGGAGGAAACACCATATATTTT.